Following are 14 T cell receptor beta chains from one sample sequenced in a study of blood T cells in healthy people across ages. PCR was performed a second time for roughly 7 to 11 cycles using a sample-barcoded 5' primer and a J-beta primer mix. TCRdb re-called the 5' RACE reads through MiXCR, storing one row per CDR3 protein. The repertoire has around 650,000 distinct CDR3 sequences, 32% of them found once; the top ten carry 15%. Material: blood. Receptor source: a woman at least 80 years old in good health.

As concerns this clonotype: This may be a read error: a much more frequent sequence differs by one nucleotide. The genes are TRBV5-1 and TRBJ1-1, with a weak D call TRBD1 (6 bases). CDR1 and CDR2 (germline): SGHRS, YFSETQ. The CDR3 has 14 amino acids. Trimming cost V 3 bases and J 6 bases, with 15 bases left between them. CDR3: CASSSLREGAEAFF. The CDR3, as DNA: TGCGCCAGCAGCTCCCTCAGAGAGGGGGCTGAAGCTTTCTTT.

The CDR3 loop reads CASSIIGSNAEAFF. CDR3 DNA sequence: TGCGCCAGCAGCATAATAGGCAGTAACGCTGAAGCTTTCTTT. This chain joins TRBV5-1 and TRBJ1-1, with D uncertain. The ends were cut back, 4 bases at V and 6 bases at J, with 16 bases in the middle. In germline, CDR1 is SGHRS, CDR2 YFSETQ. The CDR3 runs 14 residues.

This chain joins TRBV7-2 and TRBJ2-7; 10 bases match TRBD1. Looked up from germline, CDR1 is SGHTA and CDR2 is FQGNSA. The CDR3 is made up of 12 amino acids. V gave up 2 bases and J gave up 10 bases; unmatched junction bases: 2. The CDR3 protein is CASSLRDRGQYF. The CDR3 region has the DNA TGTGCCAGCAGCTTACGGGACAGGGGCCAGTACTTC. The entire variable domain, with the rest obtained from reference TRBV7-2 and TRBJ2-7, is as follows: GAGVSQSPSNKVTEKGKDVELRCDPISGHTALYWYRQSLGQGLEFLIYFQGNSAPDKSGLPSDRFSAERTGGSVSTLTIQRTQQEDSAVYLCASSLRDRGQYFGPGTRLTVT.

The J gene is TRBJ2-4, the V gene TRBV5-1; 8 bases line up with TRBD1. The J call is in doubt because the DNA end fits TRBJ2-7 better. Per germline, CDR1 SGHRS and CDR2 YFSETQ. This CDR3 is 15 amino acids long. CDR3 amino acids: CASRKPYDRGYEQYF. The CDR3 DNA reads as TGCGCCAGCAGAAAACCCTACGACAGGGGCTACGAGCAGTACTTC.

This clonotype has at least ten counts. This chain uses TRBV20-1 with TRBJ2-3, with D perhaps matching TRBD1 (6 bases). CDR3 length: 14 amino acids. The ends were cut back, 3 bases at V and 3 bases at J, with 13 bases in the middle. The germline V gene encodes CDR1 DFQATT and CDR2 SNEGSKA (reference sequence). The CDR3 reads CSASPSTGTDTQYF. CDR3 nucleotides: TGCAGTGCTAGTCCTTCGACAGGTACAGATACGCAGTATTTT.

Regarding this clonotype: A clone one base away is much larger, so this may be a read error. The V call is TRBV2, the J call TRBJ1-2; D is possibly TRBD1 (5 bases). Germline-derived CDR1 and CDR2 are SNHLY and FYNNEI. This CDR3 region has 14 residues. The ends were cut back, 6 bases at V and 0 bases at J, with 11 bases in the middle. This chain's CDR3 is CASRGEGTNYGYTF. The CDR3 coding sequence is TGTGCCAGCAGGGGGGAGGGCACTAACTATGGCTACACCTTC.

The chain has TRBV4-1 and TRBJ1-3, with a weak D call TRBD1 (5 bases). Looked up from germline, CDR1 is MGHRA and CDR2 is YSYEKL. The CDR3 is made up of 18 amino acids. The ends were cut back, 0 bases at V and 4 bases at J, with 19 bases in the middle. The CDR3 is CASSQDRGARAPGNTIYF. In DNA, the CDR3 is TGCGCCAGCAGCCAAGATCGAGGGGCCAGGGCCCCCGGAAACACCATATATTTT.

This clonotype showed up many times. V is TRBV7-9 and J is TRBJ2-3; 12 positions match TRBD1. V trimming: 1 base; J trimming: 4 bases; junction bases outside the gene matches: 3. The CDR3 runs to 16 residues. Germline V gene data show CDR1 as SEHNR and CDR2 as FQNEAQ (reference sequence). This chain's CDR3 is CASSLGDRGRADTQYF. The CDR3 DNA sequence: TGTGCCAGCAGCTTAGGGGACAGGGGGCGCGCAGATACGCAGTATTTT.

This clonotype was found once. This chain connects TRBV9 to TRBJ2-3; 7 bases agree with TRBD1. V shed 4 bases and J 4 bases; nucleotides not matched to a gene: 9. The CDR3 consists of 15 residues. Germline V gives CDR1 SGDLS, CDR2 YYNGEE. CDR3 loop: CASSPRQGQADTQYF. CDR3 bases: TGTGCCAGCAGCCCTCGACAGGGTCAGGCAGATACGCAGTATTTT.

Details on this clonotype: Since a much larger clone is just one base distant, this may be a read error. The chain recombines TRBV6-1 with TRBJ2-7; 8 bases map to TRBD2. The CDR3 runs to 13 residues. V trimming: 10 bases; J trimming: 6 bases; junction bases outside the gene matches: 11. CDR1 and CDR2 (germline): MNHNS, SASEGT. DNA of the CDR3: TGTGCCACTCCGGGACTAGGTGCAAGCGAGCAGTACTTC. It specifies CATPGLGASEQYF.

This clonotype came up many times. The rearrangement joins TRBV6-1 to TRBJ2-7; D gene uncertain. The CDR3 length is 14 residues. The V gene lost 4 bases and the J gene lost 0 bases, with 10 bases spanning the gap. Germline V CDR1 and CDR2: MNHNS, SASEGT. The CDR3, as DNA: TGTGCCAGCAGTGTCGAGACTTTCTCCTACGAGCAGTACTTC. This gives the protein CASSVETFSYEQYF.

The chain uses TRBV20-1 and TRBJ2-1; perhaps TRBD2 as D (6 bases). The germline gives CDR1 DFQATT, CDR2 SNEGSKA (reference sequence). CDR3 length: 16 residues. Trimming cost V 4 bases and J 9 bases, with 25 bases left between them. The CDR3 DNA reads TGCAGTGCTACGAGGGCGAGCGGGTCCCGAGGAGGTGAGCAGTTCTTC. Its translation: CSATRASGSRGGEQFF.

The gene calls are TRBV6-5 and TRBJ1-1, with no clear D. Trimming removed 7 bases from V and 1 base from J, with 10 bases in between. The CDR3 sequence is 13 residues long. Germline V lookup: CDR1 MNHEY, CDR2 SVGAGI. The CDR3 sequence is CASMRGKNTEAFF. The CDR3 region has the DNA TGTGCCAGCATGAGAGGAAAGAACACTGAAGCTTTCTTT.

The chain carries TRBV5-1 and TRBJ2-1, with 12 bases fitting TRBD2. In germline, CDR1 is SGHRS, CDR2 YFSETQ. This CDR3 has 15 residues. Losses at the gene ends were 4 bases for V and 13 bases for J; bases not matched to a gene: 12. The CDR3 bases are TGCGCCAGCAGCCCTGCGACTAGCGGGGGCGAGACCCAGTTCTTC. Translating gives CASSPATSGGETQFF.